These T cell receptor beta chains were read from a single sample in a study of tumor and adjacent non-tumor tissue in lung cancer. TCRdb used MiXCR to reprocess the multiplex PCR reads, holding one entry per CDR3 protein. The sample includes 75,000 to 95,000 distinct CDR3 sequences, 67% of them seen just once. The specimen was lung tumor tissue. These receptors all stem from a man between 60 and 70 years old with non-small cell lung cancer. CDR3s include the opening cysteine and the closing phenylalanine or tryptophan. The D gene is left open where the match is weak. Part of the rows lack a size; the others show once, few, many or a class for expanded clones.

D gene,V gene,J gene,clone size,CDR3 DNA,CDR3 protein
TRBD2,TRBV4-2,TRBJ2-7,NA,TGTGCCAGCAGCCAAGCGCCTAGCGGATCCTCCCACGAGCAGTACTTC,CASSQAPSGSSHEQYF
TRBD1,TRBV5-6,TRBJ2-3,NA,TGTGCCAGCTGCCTTACAGGGGGAGCAGATACACAGTATTTT,CASCLTGGADTQYF
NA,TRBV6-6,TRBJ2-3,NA,TGTGCCAACAGTACCGGGGTGCCGGATACGCATTATTTT,CANSTGVPDTHYF
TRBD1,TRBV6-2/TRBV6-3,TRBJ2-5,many,TGTGCCAGATATCATACCGGGACAGGGAAGGCCCAACCGACCCAAGAGACCCAGTACTTC,CARYHTGTGKAQPTQETQYF
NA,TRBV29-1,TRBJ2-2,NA,TGCAGCGTCAGGGCCAACATCGGGGAGCTGTTCTTT,CSVRANIGELFF
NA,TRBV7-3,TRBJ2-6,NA,TGTGCCAGCAGCTTCGGGCCTACCCCTAACTCTGGGGCCAACGTCCTGACTTTC,CASSFGPTPNSGANVLTF
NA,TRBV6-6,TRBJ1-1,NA,TGTGCCAGCAGGGCAGGGTTGAACACTGAAGCTTCCTTT,CASRAGLNTEASF
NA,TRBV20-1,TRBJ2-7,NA,TGCAGTGGTGAAGACAGGCTAGGCTACGAGCAGTACTTC,CSGEDRLGYEQYF
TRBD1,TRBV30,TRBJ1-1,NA,TGTGCCTGGCGGGACAGCAAAAGGGAAGGAGCTTTCTTT,CAWRDSKREGAFF
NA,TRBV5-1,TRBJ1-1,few,TGCGCCAGCAGCTTGGGGCAGGGCGGCAATGAAGCTTTCTTT,CASSLGQGGNEAFF
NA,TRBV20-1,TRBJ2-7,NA,TGCAGTGCTACCCGGGACGGTCCCTACGAGCAGTACTTC,CSATRDGPYEQYF
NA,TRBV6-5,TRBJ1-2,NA,TGTGCCAGCAGAGGAGCAGGGGCGGGAAACTATGGCTACACCTTC,CASRGAGAGNYGYTF
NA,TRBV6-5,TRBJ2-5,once,TGTGCCGGCAGTAAGGGACTCTCAGGGATCCAGTACTTC,CAGSKGLSGIQYF
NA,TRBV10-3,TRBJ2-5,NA,TGTGTCACAAGAGCCGGGAGTGGAAAAGAGACCCAGTACTTC,CVTRAGSGKETQYF
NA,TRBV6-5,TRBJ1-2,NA,TGTGTCAGCCGCTCTGGTCATGGCGAATATGGCTACACCTTC,CVSRSGHGEYGYTF
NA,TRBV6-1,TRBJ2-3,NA,TGTGCCAGCAGGGTGACTAGTGGGCGCACAGATACACAGTATTTT,CASRVTSGRTDTQYF
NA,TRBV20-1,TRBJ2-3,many,TGCAGTGCCTTCGCCGTTACCGGAGATACGCAGTATTTT,CSAFAVTGDTQYF
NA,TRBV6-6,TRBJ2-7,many,TGTGCCAGCAGTTCCAACTACGAGCAGTACTTC,CASSSNYEQYF
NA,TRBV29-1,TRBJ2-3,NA,TGCAACGCTGAATCTGGGACAAGGTCCTCAGATACGCAGTATTTT,CNAESGTRSSDTQYF